Reported below is one TCR beta chain. Its matching antigen is unknown. This sample is drawn from a study of vaccination and CD4 T cells after COVID-19. CD4+ T cells that had been cultured provided DNA sequenced with the Oncomine TCR Beta short-read assay. A single record per CDR3 protein comes from TCRdb applying MiXCR to the PCR reads. This table has 13,000 to 15,000 distinct CDR3 sequences, roughly 53% appearing once. CDR3 length: 15 amino acids. The V gene's germline CDR1 is SGHKS and CDR2 YYEKEE (reference sequence). With V trimmed by 4 bases and J by 5 bases, 8 bases remained unmatched. Treatment defined: approximately 11-day PBMC culture with coronavirus spike peptide pools or control peptides (ViraFEST assay). Once cultured less than 13 days, CD4+ T cells underwent isolation by negative selection.

V usage is TRBV5-5 and J usage is TRBJ2-4, with TRBD1 identical over 8 bases. Here the sequenced sample was CD4+ T cells from blood, cultured in vitro, taken before SARS-CoV-2 vaccination. This TCR derives from a human donor who had recovered from COVID-19. CDR3 in amino acids: CASSPGTGRQNIQYF. The CDR3 region has the DNA TGTGCCAGCAGCCCAGGGACAGGACGACAAAACATTCAGTACTTC.